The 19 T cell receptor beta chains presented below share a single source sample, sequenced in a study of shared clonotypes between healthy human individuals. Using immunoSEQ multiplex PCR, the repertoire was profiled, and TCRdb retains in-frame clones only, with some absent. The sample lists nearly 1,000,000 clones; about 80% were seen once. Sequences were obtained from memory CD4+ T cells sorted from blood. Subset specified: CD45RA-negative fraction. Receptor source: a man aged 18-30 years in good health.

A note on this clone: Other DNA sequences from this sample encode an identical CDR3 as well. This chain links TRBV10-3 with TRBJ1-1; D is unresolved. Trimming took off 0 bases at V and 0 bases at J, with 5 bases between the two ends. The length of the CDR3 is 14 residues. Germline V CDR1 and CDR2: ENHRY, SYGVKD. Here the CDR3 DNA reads TGTGCCATCAGTGAGTCGCTCTTGAACACTGAAGCTTTCTTT. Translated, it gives CAISESLLNTEAFF.

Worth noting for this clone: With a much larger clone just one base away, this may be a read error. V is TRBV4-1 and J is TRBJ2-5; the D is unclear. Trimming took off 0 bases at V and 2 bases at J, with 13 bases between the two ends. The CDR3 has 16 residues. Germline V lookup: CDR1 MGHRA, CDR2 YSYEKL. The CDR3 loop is CASSQEMWSAQETQYF. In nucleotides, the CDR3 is TGCGCCAGCAGCCAAGAAATGTGGTCAGCTCAAGAGACCCAGTACTTC.

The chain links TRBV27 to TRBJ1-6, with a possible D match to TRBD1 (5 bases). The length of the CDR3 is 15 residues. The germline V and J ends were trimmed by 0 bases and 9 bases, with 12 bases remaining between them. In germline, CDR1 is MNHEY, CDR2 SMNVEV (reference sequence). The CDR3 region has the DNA TGTGCCAGCAGTTTATCAGGGACGCTGGGTTCACCCCTCCACTTT. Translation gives CASSLSGTLGSPLHF.

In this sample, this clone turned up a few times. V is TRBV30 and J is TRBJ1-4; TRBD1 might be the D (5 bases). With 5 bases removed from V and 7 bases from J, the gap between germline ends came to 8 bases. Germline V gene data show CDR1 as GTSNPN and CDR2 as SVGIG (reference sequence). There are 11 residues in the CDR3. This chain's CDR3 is CAWGHSEKLFF. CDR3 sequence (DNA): TGTGCCTGGGGACACTCTGAAAAACTGTTTTTT.

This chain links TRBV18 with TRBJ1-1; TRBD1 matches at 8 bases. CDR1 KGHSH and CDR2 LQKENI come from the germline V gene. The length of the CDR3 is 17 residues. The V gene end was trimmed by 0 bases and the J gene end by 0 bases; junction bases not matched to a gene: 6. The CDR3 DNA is TGTGCCAGCTCACCACCCGTTCAGGGGGCGATGAACACTGAAGCTTTCTTT. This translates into CASSPPVQGAMNTEAFF.

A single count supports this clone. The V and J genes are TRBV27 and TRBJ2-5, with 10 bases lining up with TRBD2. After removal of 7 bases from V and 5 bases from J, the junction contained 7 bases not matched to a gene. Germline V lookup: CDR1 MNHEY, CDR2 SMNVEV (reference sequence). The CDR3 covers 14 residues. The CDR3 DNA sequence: TGTGCCAGCAAACCGGGACTAGCGATGGAGACCCAGTACTTC. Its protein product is CASKPGLAMETQYF.

The CDR3 spells CAISELWGEDYTF. The CDR3 DNA reads as TGTGCCATCAGTGAGTTATGGGGGGAGGACTACACCTTC. This rearrangement joins TRBV10-3 to TRBJ1-2, with D maybe TRBD1 (5 bases). Germline loops: CDR1 ENHRY, CDR2 SYGVKD. This CDR3 comprises 13 residues. V was cut by 1 base and J by 10 bases, with 13 bases left in between.

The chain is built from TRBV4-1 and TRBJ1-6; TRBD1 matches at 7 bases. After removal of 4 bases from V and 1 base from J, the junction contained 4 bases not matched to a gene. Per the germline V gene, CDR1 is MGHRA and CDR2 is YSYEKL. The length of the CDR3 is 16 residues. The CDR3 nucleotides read TGCGCCAGCAGCCGCGGGGGACAGTCCTATAATTCACCCCTCCACTTT. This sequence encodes CASSRGGQSYNSPLHF.

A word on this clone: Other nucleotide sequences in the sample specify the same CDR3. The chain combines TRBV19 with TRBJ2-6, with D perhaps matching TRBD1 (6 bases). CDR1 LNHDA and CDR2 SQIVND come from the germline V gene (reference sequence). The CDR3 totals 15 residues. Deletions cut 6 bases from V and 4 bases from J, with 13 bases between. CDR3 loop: CASSSDRAGANVLTF. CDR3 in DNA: TGTGCCAGTAGCTCGGACAGAGCCGGGGCCAACGTCCTGACTTTC. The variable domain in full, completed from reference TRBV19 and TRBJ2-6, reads DGGITQSPKYLFRKEGQNVTLSCEQNLNHDAMYWYRQDPGQGLRLIYYSQIVNDFQKGDIAEGYSVSREKKESFPLTVTSAQKNPTAFYLCASSSDRAGANVLTFGAGSRLTVL.

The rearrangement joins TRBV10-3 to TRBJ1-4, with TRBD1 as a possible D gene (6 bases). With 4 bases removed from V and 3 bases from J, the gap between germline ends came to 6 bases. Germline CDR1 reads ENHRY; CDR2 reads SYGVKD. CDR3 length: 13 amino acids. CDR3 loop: CAISGQANEKLFF. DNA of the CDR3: TGTGCCATCAGTGGACAGGCTAATGAAAAACTGTTTTTT.

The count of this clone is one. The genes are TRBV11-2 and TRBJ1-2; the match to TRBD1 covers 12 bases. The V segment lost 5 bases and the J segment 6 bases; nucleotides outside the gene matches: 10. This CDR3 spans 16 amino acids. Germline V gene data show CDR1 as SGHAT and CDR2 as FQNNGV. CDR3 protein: CASSPRDRGRVDGYTF. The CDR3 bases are TGTGCCAGCAGCCCCCGGGACAGGGGGCGCGTTGATGGCTACACCTTC. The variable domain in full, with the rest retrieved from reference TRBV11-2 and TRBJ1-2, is EAGVAQSPRYKIIEKRQSVAFWCNPISGHATLYWYQQILGQGPKLLIQFQNNGVVDDSQLPKDRFSAERLKGVDSTLKIQPAKLEDSAVYLCASSPRDRGRVDGYTFGSGTRLTVV.

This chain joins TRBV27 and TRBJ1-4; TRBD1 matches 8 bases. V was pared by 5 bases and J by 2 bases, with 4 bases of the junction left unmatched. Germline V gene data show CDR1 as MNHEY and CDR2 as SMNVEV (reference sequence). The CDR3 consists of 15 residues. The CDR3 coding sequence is TGTGCCAGCAGTCCGCGGACAGGGACTAATGAAAAACTGTTTTTT. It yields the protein CASSPRTGTNEKLFF. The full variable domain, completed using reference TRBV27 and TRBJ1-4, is EAQVTQNPRYLITVTGKKLTVTCSQNMNHEYMSWYRQDPGLGLRQIYYSMNVEVTDKGDVPEGYKVSRKEKRNFPLILESPSPNQTSLYFCASSPRTGTNEKLFFGSGTQLSVL.

CDR3 region: CASSFEGLPSSYEQYF. The CDR3 DNA reads as TGTGCCAGCAGCTTTGAGGGACTTCCCAGCTCCTACGAGCAGTACTTC. This chain connects TRBV5-5 to TRBJ2-7; perhaps TRBD2 as D (6 bases). Germline V gene lookup returns CDR1 SGHKS and CDR2 YYEKEE (reference sequence). The V gene lost 2 bases and the J gene lost 0 bases, with 15 bases spanning the gap. The CDR3 is 16 amino acids.

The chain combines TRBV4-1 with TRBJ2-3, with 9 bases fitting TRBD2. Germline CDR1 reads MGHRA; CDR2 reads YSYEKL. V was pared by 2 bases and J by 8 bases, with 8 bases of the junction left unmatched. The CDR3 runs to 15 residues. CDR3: CASSQIAGGMGTQYF. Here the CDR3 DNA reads TGCGCCAGCAGCCAAATTGCGGGGGGGATGGGTACGCAGTATTTT.

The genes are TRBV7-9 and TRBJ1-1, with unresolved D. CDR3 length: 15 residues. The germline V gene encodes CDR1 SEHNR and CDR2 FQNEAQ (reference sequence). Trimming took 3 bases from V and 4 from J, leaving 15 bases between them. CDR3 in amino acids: CASSLDRTGGTEAFF. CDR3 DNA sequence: TGTGCCAGCAGCTTGGACCGGACGGGCGGCACTGAAGCTTTCTTT.

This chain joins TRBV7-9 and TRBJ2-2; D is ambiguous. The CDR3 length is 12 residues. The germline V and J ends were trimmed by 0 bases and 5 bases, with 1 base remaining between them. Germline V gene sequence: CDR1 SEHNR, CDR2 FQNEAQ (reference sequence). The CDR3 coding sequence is TGTGCCAGCAGCTTAGCGACCGGGGAGCTGTTTTTT. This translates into CASSLATGELFF.

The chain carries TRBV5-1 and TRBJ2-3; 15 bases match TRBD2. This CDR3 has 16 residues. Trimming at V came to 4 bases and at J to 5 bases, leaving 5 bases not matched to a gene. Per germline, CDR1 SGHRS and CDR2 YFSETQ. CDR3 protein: CASSPGLAGGLDTQYF. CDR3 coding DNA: TGCGCCAGCAGCCCCGGACTAGCGGGAGGGTTAGATACGCAGTATTTT.

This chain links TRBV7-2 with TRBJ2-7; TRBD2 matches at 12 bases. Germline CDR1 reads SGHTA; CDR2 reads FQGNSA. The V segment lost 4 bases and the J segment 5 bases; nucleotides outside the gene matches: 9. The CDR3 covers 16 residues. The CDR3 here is CASSSNPLAGGNEQYF. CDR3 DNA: TGTGCCAGCAGCTCCAACCCCCTAGCGGGGGGGAACGAGCAGTACTTC.

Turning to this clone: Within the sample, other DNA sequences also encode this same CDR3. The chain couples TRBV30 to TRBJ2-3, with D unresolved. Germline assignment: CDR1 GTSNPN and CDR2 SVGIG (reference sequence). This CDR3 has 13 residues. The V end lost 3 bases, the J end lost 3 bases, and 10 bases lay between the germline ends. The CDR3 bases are TGTGCCTGGAGCCTCAAAGGTACAGATACGCAGTATTTT. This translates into CAWSLKGTDTQYF. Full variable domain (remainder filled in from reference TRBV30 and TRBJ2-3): SQTIHQWPATLVQPVGSPLSLECTVEGTSNPNLYWYRQAAGRGLQLLFYSVGIGQISSEVPQNLSASRPQDRQFILSSKKLLLSDSGFYLCAWSLKGTDTQYFGPGTRLTVL.